This TCR beta chain was observed in a study of T cell responses to AZD1222 COVID-19 vaccine. Study in general: Analyses pooled second doses at about 4 or about 12 weeks.

Assay used: immunoSEQ multiplex PCR; TCRdb lists only in-frame clones, some missing. The sample records 54,000 or so clones, approximately 89% being singletons. Points from the study as a whole: Spike as a whole was targeted by vaccine-associated CD4 TCRs, dominant at 160-218 and 743-854. The donor cohort was predominantly white British with a female majority, and clonal diversity may have been underestimated.

This CDR3 spans 14 amino acids. The germline V gene encodes CDR1 SGHAT and CDR2 FQNNGV. Trimming removed 3 bases from V and 5 bases from J; junction bases left unmatched: 4. A note on this clone: Its antigen is not identified.

Source: peripheral blood, taken on day 0 of AZD1222 vaccination. The TCR originated in an adult in good health. The chain carries TRBV11-2 and TRBJ2-1, with 7 positions matching TRBD1. The CDR3 loop reads CASSFQTGDNEQFF. The DNA for the CDR3 is TGTGCCAGCAGCTTTCAAACAGGGGACAATGAGCAGTTCTTC.